The 17 T cell receptor beta chains reported below all come from one sample, sequenced in a study of T cell changes during pregnancy in multiple sclerosis. Method: immunoSEQ multiplex PCR; TCRdb's copy keeps in-frame clones and lacks some. The sample contains under 90,000 clones, more than 90% of which appear only once. The sequences come from peripheral blood, collected after pregnancy. The source is a female donor in good health, enrolled as a control in a pregnancy study.

This chain links TRBV28 with TRBJ2-7; TRBD2 might be the D (6 bases). There are 14 residues in the CDR3. Deletions cut 3 bases from V and 5 bases from J, with 14 bases between. From germline, CDR1 is MDHEN and CDR2 SYDVKM. CDR3 protein: CASSFRPRGNEQYF. CDR3 DNA: TGTGCCAGCAGTTTTAGACCCCGGGGGAACGAGCAGTACTTC.

This clone appeared a single time. V and J are TRBV9 and TRBJ2-7; TRBD2 agrees at 8 bases. The CDR3 has 16 residues. Germline CDR1 is SGDLS and CDR2 is YYNGEE. Unmatched junction bases numbered 8, after V lost 0 bases and J lost 3 bases. The CDR3 sequence is CASSVGGAGDVYEQYF. In nucleotides, the CDR3 is TGTGCCAGCAGCGTAGGCGGAGCGGGGGACGTCTACGAGCAGTACTTC.

The V gene is TRBV7-9, the J gene TRBJ1-1; 7 bases are a match to TRBD1. This CDR3 region has 16 residues. Germline CDR1 and CDR2: SEHNR and FQNEAQ (reference sequence). Trimming cost V 4 bases and J 5 bases; bases outside gene matches: 13. The CDR3 sequence: CASSSPLRGVGTEAFF. The CDR3 coding sequence is TGTGCCAGCAGCTCCCCCCTCAGGGGGGTAGGAACTGAAGCTTTCTTT.

V usage is TRBV7-9 and J usage is TRBJ1-2; 7 bases line up with TRBD1. Trimming removed 5 bases from V and 9 bases from J; junction bases left unmatched: 15. Germline V gene data show CDR1 as SEHNR and CDR2 as FQNEAQ (reference sequence). The CDR3 loop spans 15 amino acids. The CDR3 spells CASSPDRATQWSYTF. CDR3 DNA: TGTGCCAGCAGCCCAGACAGGGCCACTCAATGGAGCTACACCTTC. Complete variable domain (other parts from reference TRBV7-9 and TRBJ1-2): DTGVSQNPRHKITKRGQNVTFRCDPISEHNRLYWYRQTLGQGPEFLTYFQNEAQLEKSRLLSDRFSAERPKGSFSTLEIQRTEQGDSAMYLCASSPDRATQWSYTFGSGTRLTVV.

The chain uses TRBV18 and TRBJ2-7; D may be TRBD1 (5 bases). The CDR3 runs to 16 residues. The V gene's germline CDR1 is KGHSH and CDR2 LQKENI. V dropped 2 bases and J dropped 0 bases, with 14 bases sitting between them. The CDR3 sequence is CASSPGSTVYSYEQYF. The CDR3, as DNA: TGTGCCAGCTCACCAGGTTCGACAGTTTACTCCTACGAGCAGTACTTC.

The rearrangement uses TRBV5-1 and TRBJ2-5, with D tentatively TRBD2 (5 bases). There are 13 residues in the CDR3. In germline, CDR1 is SGHRS, CDR2 YFSETQ. The V and J ends lost 4 bases and 2 bases respectively, with 9 bases between them. The CDR3 DNA reads as TGCGCCAGCAGCGACCCGGGACAAGAGACCCAGTACTTC. Residues: CASSDPGQETQYF.

In its sample, this clone was seen once. V gene TRBV19 combines with J gene TRBJ2-6, with TRBD1 matching 8 bases. The CDR3 totals 19 residues. V lost 6 bases and J lost 1; bases outside the gene matches: 14. Germline loops: CDR1 LNHDA, CDR2 SQIVND (reference sequence). CDR3 residues: CASSRAFGTGSSGANVLTF. The CDR3 DNA is TGTGCCAGTAGCCGAGCCTTCGGGACAGGATCGTCTGGGGCCAACGTCCTGACTTTC.

This clone was seen just once. The chain joins TRBV5-4 to TRBJ2-7, with 9 bases identical to TRBD2. With 5 bases clipped from V and 6 bases from J, the junction kept 15 bases outside the gene matches. CDR1 is SGHNT and CDR2 is YYREEE in the germline V gene (reference sequence). The CDR3 runs to 16 residues. CDR3 DNA sequence: TGTGCCAGCAGTCCCCCGGGACTAGCCTATACCGGCGAGCAGTACTTC. As protein: CASSPPGLAYTGEQYF.

The chain combines TRBV27 with TRBJ2-1; 10 bases align to TRBD2. The CDR3 spans 15 residues. V was pared by 5 bases and J by 7 bases, with 8 bases of the junction left unmatched. CDR1 is MNHEY, CDR2 SMNVEV, per germline (reference sequence). The CDR3, as DNA: TGTGCCAGCAGTCCGAGCGGGGGGGCGATTAATGAGCAGTTCTTC. Encoded protein: CASSPSGGAINEQFF.

In its sample, this clone was seen once. This chain uses TRBV4-3 with TRBJ1-5; 7 positions agree with TRBD1. The CDR3 runs to 15 residues. Germline CDR1 reads LGHNA; CDR2 reads YSLEER. With V trimmed by 4 bases and J by 4 bases, 7 bases remained unmatched. DNA for the CDR3: TGCGCCAGCAGCCCTCGACAGGGCGGGAATCAGCCCCAGCATTTT. Protein: CASSPRQGGNQPQHF.

V is TRBV6-5 and J is TRBJ2-3; D is ambiguous. Germline values: CDR1 MNHEY, CDR2 SVGAGI. This CDR3 contains 12 residues. V was trimmed by 5 bases and J by 4 bases, leaving 7 bases between them. Written as DNA, the CDR3 is TGTGCCAGCAGTCCCCTCCCAGATACGCAGTATTTT. Encoded protein: CASSPLPDTQYF.

This clone was picked up one time. The V gene is TRBV28, the J gene TRBJ1-4; D might be TRBD1 (6 bases). The germline V gene has CDR1 MDHEN and CDR2 SYDVKM. V lost 6 bases to trimming and J lost 5 bases, with 25 bases between them. The CDR3 spans 18 residues. CDR3 nucleotides: TGTGCCAGCAGCCTCGACAGGAAGCAAATTTATTTGAATGAAAAACTGTTTTTT. This gives the protein CASSLDRKQIYLNEKLFF.

This clone appeared a single time. The rearrangement joins TRBV2 to TRBJ1-1; no firm D call. Germline CDR1 SNHLY, CDR2 FYNNEI. V was pared by 0 bases and J by 5 bases, with 10 bases between. The CDR3 totals 14 residues. The CDR3 bases are TGTGCCAGCAGTGAAGCGCTTCGGGAAACTGAAGCTTTCTTT. Protein: CASSEALRETEAFF.

This chain joins TRBV7-3 and TRBJ1-5, with no clear D. CDR1 is SGHTA and CDR2 is FQGTGA in the germline V gene. The CDR3 has 13 amino acids. The ends were cut back, 2 bases at V and 4 bases at J, with 6 bases in the middle. Here the CDR3 reads CASSLGLNQPQHF. CDR3 sequence (DNA): TGTGCCAGCAGCTTAGGCCTGAATCAGCCCCAGCATTTT.

The CDR3: CASNSGLASNEQFF. The CDR3 DNA reads TGTGCCAGTAATTCAGGACTAGCGTCCAATGAGCAGTTCTTC. The gene calls are TRBV19 and TRBJ2-1, with 9 bases fitting TRBD2. V gave up 7 bases and J gave up 6 bases; unmatched junction bases: 7. The CDR3 extends over 14 amino acids. Germline CDR1 and CDR2: LNHDA and SQIVND (reference sequence). The whole variable domain, filled in from reference TRBV19 and TRBJ2-1, reads DGGITQSPKYLFRKEGQNVTLSCEQNLNHDAMYWYRQDPGQGLRLIYYSQIVNDFQKGDIAEGYSVSREKKESFPLTVTSAQKNPTAFYLCASNSGLASNEQFFGPGTRLTVL.

The chain carries TRBV10-3 and TRBJ2-7, with 7 bases that match TRBD2. Trimming took 3 bases from V and 2 from J; bases not matched to a gene: 1. This CDR3 has 13 amino acids. CDR1 and CDR2 (germline): ENHRY, SYGVKD. CDR3 sequence: CAISDGGTYEQYF. The CDR3 DNA reads as TGTGCCATCAGTGACGGGGGGACCTACGAGCAGTACTTC.

The genes are TRBV9 and TRBJ2-7, with 13 bases identical to TRBD2. Germline V gene data show CDR1 as SGDLS and CDR2 as YYNGEE. This CDR3 is built from 15 residues. V trimming: 0 bases; J trimming: 4 bases; junction bases outside the gene matches: 1. The CDR3 protein is CASSVGTSGRYEQYF. The CDR3 DNA is TGTGCCAGCAGCGTAGGGACTAGCGGGAGATACGAGCAGTACTTC.